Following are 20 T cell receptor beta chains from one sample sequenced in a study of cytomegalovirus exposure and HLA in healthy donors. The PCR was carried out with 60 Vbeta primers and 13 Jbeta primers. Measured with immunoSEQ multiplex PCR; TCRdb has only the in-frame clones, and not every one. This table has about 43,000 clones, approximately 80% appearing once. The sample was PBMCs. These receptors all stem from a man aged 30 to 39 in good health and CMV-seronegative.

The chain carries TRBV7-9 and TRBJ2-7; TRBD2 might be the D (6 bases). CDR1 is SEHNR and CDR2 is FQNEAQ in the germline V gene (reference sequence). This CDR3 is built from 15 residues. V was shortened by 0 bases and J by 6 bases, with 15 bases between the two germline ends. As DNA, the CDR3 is TGTGCCAGCAGCTTAGCATCGGCAGGGCGGGGCGAGCAGTACTTC. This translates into CASSLASAGRGEQYF.

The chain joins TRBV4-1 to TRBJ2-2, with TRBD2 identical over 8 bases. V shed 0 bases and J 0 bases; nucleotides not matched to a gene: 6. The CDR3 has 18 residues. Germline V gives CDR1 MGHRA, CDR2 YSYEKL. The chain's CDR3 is CASSQDHTSGSNTGELFF. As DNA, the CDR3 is TGCGCCAGCAGCCAAGACCACACTAGCGGCTCGAACACCGGGGAGCTGTTTTTT.

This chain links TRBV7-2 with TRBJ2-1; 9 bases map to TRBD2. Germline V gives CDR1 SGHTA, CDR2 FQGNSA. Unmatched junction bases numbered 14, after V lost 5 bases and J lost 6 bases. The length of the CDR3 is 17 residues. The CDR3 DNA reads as TGTGCCAGCAGCCCCCGACTAGCGGCCAACCTACCCAATGAGCAGTTCTTC. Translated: CASSPRLAANLPNEQFF.

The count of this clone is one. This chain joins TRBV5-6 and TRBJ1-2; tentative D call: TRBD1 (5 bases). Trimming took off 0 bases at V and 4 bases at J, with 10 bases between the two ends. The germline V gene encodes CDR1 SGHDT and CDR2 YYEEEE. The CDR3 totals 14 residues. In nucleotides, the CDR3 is TGTGCCAGCAGCTTGGGACAGATTCTCTATGGCTACACCTTC. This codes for CASSLGQILYGYTF.

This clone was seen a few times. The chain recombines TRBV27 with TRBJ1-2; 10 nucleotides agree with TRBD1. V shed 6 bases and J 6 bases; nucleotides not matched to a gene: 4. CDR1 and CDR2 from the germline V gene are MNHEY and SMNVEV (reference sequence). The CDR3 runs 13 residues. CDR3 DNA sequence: TGTGCCAGCAGGACAGGGGGCTGGGATGGCTACACCTTC. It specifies CASRTGGWDGYTF.

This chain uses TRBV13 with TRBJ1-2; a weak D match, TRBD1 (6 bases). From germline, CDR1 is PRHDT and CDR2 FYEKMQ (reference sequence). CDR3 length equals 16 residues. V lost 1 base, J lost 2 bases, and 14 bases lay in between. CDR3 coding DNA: TGTGCCAGCAGCTTAGCTGGAAGGGGGTCCAACTATGGCTACACCTTC. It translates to CASSLAGRGSNYGYTF.

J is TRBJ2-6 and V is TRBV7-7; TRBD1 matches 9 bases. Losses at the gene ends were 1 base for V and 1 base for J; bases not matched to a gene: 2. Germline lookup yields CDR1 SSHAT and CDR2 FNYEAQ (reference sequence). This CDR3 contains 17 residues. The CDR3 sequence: CASSLGQGVSGANVLTF. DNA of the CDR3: TGTGCCAGCAGCTTAGGACAGGGGGTTTCTGGGGCCAACGTCCTGACTTTC.

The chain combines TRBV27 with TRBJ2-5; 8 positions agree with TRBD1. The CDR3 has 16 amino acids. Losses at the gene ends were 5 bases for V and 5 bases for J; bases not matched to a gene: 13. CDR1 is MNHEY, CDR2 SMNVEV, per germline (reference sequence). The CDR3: CASSAVAQGAKETQYF. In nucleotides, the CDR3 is TGTGCCAGCAGTGCAGTCGCCCAGGGGGCTAAGGAGACCCAGTACTTC.

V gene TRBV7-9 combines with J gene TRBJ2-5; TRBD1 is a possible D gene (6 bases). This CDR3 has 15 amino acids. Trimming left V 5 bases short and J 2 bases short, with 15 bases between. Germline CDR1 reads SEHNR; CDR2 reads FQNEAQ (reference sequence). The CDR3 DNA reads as TGTGCCAGCAGCAGAAACAGGGTCGGTCAAGAGACCCAGTACTTC. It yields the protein CASSRNRVGQETQYF.

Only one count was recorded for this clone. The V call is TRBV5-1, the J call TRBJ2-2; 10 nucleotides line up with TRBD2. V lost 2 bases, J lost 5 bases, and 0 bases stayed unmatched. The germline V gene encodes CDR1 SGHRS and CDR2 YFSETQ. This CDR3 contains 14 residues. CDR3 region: CASSLAGGTGELFF. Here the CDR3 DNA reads TGCGCCAGCAGCTTAGCGGGAGGGACCGGGGAGCTGTTTTTT.

DNA for the CDR3: TGTGCCAGCAGGCACGGGACTAGCGGCTCCTACGAGCAGTACTTC. Translated, it gives CASRHGTSGSYEQYF. The V gene is TRBV6-5, the J gene TRBJ2-7, with TRBD2 matching over 11 bases. V lost 6 bases, J lost 0 bases, and 4 bases stayed unmatched. The CDR3 is 15 amino acids. Germline assignment: CDR1 MNHEY and CDR2 SVGAGI.

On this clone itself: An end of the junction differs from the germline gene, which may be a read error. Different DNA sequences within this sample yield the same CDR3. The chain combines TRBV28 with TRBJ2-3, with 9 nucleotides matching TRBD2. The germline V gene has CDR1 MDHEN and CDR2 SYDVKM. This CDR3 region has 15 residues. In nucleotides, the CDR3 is TGCGCCAGCAGATCCCTAGCGGGACGAGCAGATACGCAGTATTTT. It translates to CASRSLAGRADTQYF.

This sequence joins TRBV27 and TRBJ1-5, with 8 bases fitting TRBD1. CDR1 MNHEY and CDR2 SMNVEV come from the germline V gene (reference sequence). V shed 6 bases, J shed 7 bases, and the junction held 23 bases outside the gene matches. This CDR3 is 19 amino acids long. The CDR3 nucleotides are TGTGCCAGCAGCGGAAGTCTCACAGGGGGGCCCCGGGCTTGGCAGCCCCAGCATTTT. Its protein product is CASSGSLTGGPRAWQPQHF.

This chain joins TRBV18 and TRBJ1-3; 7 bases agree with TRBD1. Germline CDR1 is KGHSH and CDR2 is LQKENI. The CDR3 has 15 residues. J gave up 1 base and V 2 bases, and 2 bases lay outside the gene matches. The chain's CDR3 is CASSPGQVSGNTIYF. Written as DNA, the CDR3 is TGTGCCAGCTCACCAGGACAGGTTTCTGGAAACACCATATATTTT.

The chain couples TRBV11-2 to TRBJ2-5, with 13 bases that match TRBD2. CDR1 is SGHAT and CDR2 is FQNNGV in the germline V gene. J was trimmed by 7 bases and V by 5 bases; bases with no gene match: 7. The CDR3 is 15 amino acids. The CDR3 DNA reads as TGTGCCAGCAGCAAGGGGACTAGCGGGATTGGGACCCAGTACTTC. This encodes CASSKGTSGIGTQYF.

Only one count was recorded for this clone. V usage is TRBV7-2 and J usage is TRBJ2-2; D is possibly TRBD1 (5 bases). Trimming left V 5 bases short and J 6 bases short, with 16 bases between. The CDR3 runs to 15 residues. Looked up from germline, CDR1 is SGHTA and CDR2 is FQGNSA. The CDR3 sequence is CASSLVLGAAGELFF. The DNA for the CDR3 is TGTGCCAGCAGCCTCGTTTTAGGGGCTGCCGGGGAGCTGTTTTTT.

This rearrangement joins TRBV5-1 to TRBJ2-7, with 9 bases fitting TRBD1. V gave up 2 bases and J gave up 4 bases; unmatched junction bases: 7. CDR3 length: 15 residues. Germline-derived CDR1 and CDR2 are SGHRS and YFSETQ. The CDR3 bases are TGCGCCAGCAGCTTCAACAGGGGGCGCGAGTACGAGCAGTACTTC. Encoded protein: CASSFNRGREYEQYF.

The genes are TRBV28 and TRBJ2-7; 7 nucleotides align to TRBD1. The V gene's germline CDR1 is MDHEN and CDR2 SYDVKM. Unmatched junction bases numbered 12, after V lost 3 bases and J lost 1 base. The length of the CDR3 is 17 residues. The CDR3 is CASSFVSRWDRSYEQYF. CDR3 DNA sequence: TGTGCCAGCAGTTTCGTTTCTAGGTGGGACAGATCCTACGAGCAGTACTTC.

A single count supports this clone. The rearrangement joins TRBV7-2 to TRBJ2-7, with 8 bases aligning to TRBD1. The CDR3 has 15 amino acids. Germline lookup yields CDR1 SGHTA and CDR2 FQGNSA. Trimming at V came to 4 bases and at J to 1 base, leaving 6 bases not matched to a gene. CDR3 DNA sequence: TGTGCCAGCAGCTCGGACAGGGCTTCATCCTACGAGCAGTACTTC. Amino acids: CASSSDRASSYEQYF.

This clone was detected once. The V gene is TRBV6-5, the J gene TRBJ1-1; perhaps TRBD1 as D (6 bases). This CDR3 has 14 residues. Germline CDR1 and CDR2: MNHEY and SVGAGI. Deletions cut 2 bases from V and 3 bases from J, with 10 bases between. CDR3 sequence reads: CASSYQGLHTEAFF. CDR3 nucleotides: TGTGCCAGCAGTTACCAGGGGTTACACACTGAAGCTTTCTTT.